What follows describes a single TCR beta chain. The data belong to a study of blood T cell repertoires in COVID-19. Study in general: Nucleic acid was either cDNA or gDNA, and it came from T cells, B-cell-depleted T cells, or PBMCs.

Assay: immunoSEQ multiplex PCR; the TCRdb copy retains only in-frame clones and omits some. The sample carries about 100,000 clones, 85% to 90% recorded once. Germline-derived CDR1 and CDR2 are MNHEY and SMNVEV (reference sequence). The CDR3 runs to 13 residues. Trimming removed 8 bases from V and 7 bases from J; junction bases left unmatched: 8. The receptor was isolated from a human donor in a cohort sampled during active COVID-19. Sequencing input: peripheral blood. V usage is TRBV27 and J usage is TRBJ1-2; 9 bases match TRBD1. This CDR3 reads CASCPRTGAGYTF. The CDR3, as DNA: TGTGCCAGCTGTCCTCGGACAGGGGCTGGCTACACCTTC.